This entry lists 9 T cell receptor beta chains sequenced from one sample in a study of T cells in Graves' hyperthyroidism and ophthalmopathy. It was RNA transcripts that yielded the amplified TCR beta CDR3 regions. The TCR CDR3 first-round RT-PCR relied on the HTBI primer set. TCRdb fed the multiplex PCR reads into MiXCR, producing one record per CDR3 protein. The repertoire consists of 350,000 to 450,000 distinct CDR3 sequences, with around 15% occurring once and the leading ten covering approximately 27%. The sequenced sample consisted of blood. All receptors come from a man over 45 with Graves' ophthalmopathy.

This clonotype was seen a few times. An end of the junction does not agree with germline; a read error may underlie this. The V call is TRBV24-1, the J call TRBJ2-2; D possibly matches TRBD1 or TRBD2 (5 bases each). The CDR3 loop spans 14 amino acids. Germline V CDR1 and CDR2: KGHDR, SFDVKD. CDR3 sequence: CATSYGALAGELFF. The CDR3 DNA reads as TGTGCCACCAGTTATGGGGCACTGGCCGGGGAACTGTTTTTT.

The chain uses TRBV28 and TRBJ2-2; TRBD2 matches 12 bases. The germline CDR1 and CDR2 sequences are MDHEN and SYDVKM. V shed 4 bases, J shed 5 bases, and the junction held 5 bases outside the gene matches. The CDR3 contains 16 residues. The CDR3 region has the DNA TGTGCCAGCAGTTCCCGACTAGCGGGAGTTACCGGGGAGCTGTTTTTT. Encoded protein: CASSSRLAGVTGELFF. Full variable domain (rest looked up from reference TRBV28 and TRBJ2-2): DVKVTQSSRYLVKRTGEKVFLECVQDMDHENMFWYRQDPGLGLRLIYFSYDVKMKEKGDIPEGYSVSREKKERFSLILESASTNQTSMYLCASSSRLAGVTGELFFGEGSRLTVL.

A word on this clonotype: A much larger clone differs from this one at a single base, so this may be a read error. The chain recombines TRBV29-1 with TRBJ2-1, with a possible D match to TRBD2 (5 bases). Per the germline V gene, CDR1 is SQVTM and CDR2 is ANQGSEA. The CDR3 loop spans 13 amino acids. As DNA, the CDR3 is TGCAGCGTTGTAGAGGGAGAGAACAATGAGCAGCTCTTC. Translated: CSVVEGENNEQLF.

V is TRBV15 and J is TRBJ2-7; a weak D match, TRBD1 (6 bases). This CDR3 has 15 residues. CDR1 and CDR2 (germline): LNHNV, YYDKDF (reference sequence). Trimming took off 3 bases at V and 2 bases at J, with 14 bases between the two ends. This chain's CDR3 is CATSRTADRAYEQYF. As DNA, the CDR3 is TGTGCCACCAGCAGGACAGCGGACAGAGCCTACGAGCAGTACTTC.

This clonotype was seen many times. This chain joins TRBV20-1 and TRBJ2-1; the match to TRBD2 covers 11 bases. Germline V gives CDR1 DFQATT, CDR2 SNEGSKA (reference sequence). Germline trimming cut 1 base from V and 4 bases from J; bases unmatched to any gene: 3. This CDR3 is built from 15 residues. The CDR3 DNA reads as TGCAGTGCTAGAGGGACTAGCGGGTTTTACAATGAGCAGTTCTTC. This translates into CSARGTSGFYNEQFF.

This clonotype was detected many times. J is TRBJ2-7 and V is TRBV2; D is possibly TRBD2 (6 bases). This CDR3 is built from 14 residues. Trimming shortened V by 6 bases and J by 7 bases, and 19 bases separated the two germline ends. Germline V gene lookup returns CDR1 SNHLY and CDR2 FYNNEI. This chain's CDR3 is CASSPGTPGGEQYF. For the CDR3, the DNA is TGTGCCAGCAGCCCCGGGACTCCAGGCGGGGAGCAGTACTTC.

The sample holds a few counts of this clonotype. The rearrangement joins TRBV4-1 to TRBJ2-1; TRBD2 aligns across 12 bases. The trim removed 3 bases at V and 5 bases at J, leaving 14 bases unmatched. Looked up from germline, CDR1 is MGHRA and CDR2 is YSYEKL. The CDR3 is made up of 19 amino acids. CDR3 region: CASSHAGTSGLGYNNEQFF. The CDR3 coding sequence is TGCGCCAGCAGCCATGCCGGGACTAGCGGGCTGGGGTACAACAATGAGCAGTTCTTC.

V usage is TRBV10-2 and J usage is TRBJ2-7, with TRBD2 identical over 11 bases. V was pared by 2 bases and J by 9 bases, with 15 bases of the junction left unmatched. This CDR3 has 17 amino acids. In germline, CDR1 is WSHSY, CDR2 SAAADI. The CDR3: CASSEGLAGPTFYGQYF. Here the CDR3 DNA reads TGCGCCAGCAGTGAGGGACTAGCGGGTCCCACGTTCTATGGGCAGTACTTC.

This clonotype was picked up one time. V usage is TRBV28 and J usage is TRBJ2-7; D is possibly TRBD1 or TRBD2 (7 bases each). The V end was cut by 6 bases, the J end by 0 bases, with 21 bases between. The CDR3 sequence is 17 residues long. The V gene's germline CDR1 is MDHEN and CDR2 SYDVKM. The CDR3: CASSAQPRGGSSYEQYF. The CDR3 DNA follows: TGTGCCAGCAGCGCACAACCCAGGGGGGGGTCCTCCTACGAGCAGTACTTC.